This TCR beta chain was captured by sequencing in a study of T cell repertoires in cytomegalovirus infection. Across the study: Public TCR beta signatures were indicative of both CMV infection and a matching HLA type.

TCRdb itself ran the reads through MiXCR, one entry per CDR3 protein. The sample contains about 600,000 distinct CDR3 sequences, 20% to 30% of which appear only once. The CDR3 spans 13 residues. Trimming left V 7 bases short and J 5 bases short, with 14 bases between. Germline CDR1 SQVTM, CDR2 ANQGSEA. As to this clonotype: Its specificity is not known.

Whole-study results and caveats: Summed public TCR beta family frequency identified CMV carriers bearing the relevant HLA. The ex vivo response was dominated by HLA-C-restricted CMV-specific TCR beta clonotypes.

This chain links TRBV29-1 with TRBJ2-2; D perhaps matches TRBD2 (6 bases). This TCR was sampled from a human donor in good health (CMV status not recorded). Some clones in this sample may be carry-over from other donors' samples. The sample taken for sequencing was CD8+ T cells from PBMCs. CDR3 in amino acids: CSARGGATGELFF. The CDR3 coding sequence is TGCAGCGCCCGAGGAGGGGCAACCGGGGAGCTGTTTTTT.